Listed here are 17 T cell receptor beta chains from one sample, sequenced in a study of blood T cell repertoires in COVID-19. Sequencing used immunoSEQ multiplex PCR; TCRdb keeps in-frame clones, though not all of them. This sample has about 210,000 clones; approximately 82% occur once, and the top ten carry over 9.5%. The sample consisted of peripheral blood. These receptors came from a woman between 40 and 50 years old with acute or convalescent COVID-19.

This rearrangement joins TRBV6-5 to TRBJ2-3; TRBD2 aligns across 7 bases. This CDR3 spans 13 amino acids. CDR1 is MNHEY and CDR2 is SVGAGI in the germline V gene. The trim removed 6 bases at V and 5 bases at J, leaving 5 bases unmatched. The CDR3 DNA is TGTGCCAGCAGAGGCCCGGGGGGAGATACGCAGTATTTT. It specifies CASRGPGGDTQYF.

This clone was found a few times. The chain joins TRBV18 to TRBJ2-5; tentative D call: TRBD2 (6 bases). CDR3 size: 13 residues. Trimming cost V 3 bases and J 3 bases, with 8 bases left between them. Germline V gives CDR1 KGHSH, CDR2 LQKENI. CDR3: CASSPGLKETQYF. CDR3 nucleotides: TGTGCCAGCTCACCGGGACTCAAAGAGACCCAGTACTTC. The full variable domain, rest sourced from reference TRBV18 and TRBJ2-5, is NAGVMQNPRHLVRRRGQEARLRCSPMKGHSHVYWYRQLPEEGLKFMVYLQKENIIDESGMPKERFSAEFPKEGPSILRIQQVVRGDSAAYFCASSPGLKETQYFGPGTRLLVL.

This clone was detected only once. The chain has TRBV6-6 and TRBJ2-7; 10 bases match TRBD2. J lost 7 bases, V lost 5 bases, and 8 bases had no gene match. The germline V gene encodes CDR1 MNHNY and CDR2 SVGAGI (reference sequence). The CDR3 totals 14 residues. This chain's CDR3 is CASSHIAGGGEQYF. Written as DNA, the CDR3 is TGTGCCAGCAGTCACATAGCGGGAGGAGGTGAGCAGTACTTC.

The chain is built from TRBV7-2 and TRBJ2-2, with unresolved D. CDR1 and CDR2 (germline): SGHTA, FQGNSA. The length of the CDR3 is 14 residues. The V end was cut by 2 bases, the J end by 6 bases, with 10 bases between. The CDR3 region is CASSLNSMAGELFF. The CDR3 DNA follows: TGTGCCAGCAGCTTAAACTCCATGGCCGGGGAGCTGTTTTTT. Looking up the rest from reference TRBV7-2 and TRBJ2-2 gives the full variable domain: GAGVSQSPSNKVTEKGKDVELRCDPISGHTALYWYRQSLGQGLEFLIYFQGNSAPDKSGLPSDRFSAERTGGSVSTLTIQRTQQEDSAVYLCASSLNSMAGELFFGEGSRLTVL.

The chain carries TRBV27 and TRBJ2-3, with 8 bases aligning to TRBD2. CDR3 length equals 15 residues. Unmatched junction bases numbered 15, after V lost 10 bases and J lost 6 bases. CDR1 MNHEY and CDR2 SMNVEV come from the germline V gene (reference sequence). The CDR3, as DNA: TGTGCCACCTTACCTTTCCGGGGGGGCGTTGATACGCAGTATTTT. Its protein is CATLPFRGGVDTQYF.

The chain has TRBV7-2 and TRBJ2-1; tentatively, D is TRBD2 (5 bases). CDR3 length equals 14 residues. Trimming shortened V by 0 bases and J by 7 bases, and 10 bases separated the two germline ends. CDR1 and CDR2 (germline): SGHTA, FQGNSA. The DNA for the CDR3 is TGTGCCAGCAGCTTAGCGGGAGCTCGTAATGAGCAGTTCTTC. It translates to CASSLAGARNEQFF.

The J gene is TRBJ2-3, the V gene TRBV20-1; no firm D call. The CDR3 is made up of 13 amino acids. Trimming left V 3 bases short and J 2 bases short, with 9 bases between. Germline loops: CDR1 DFQATT, CDR2 SNEGSKA (reference sequence). CDR3 in amino acids: CSASSSVTDTQYF. The CDR3 coding sequence is TGCAGTGCTAGTTCTTCTGTCACAGATACGCAGTATTTT.

This clone came up many times. The genes are TRBV6-6 and TRBJ1-2; 8 bases are shared with TRBD1. The CDR3 covers 16 residues. V was clipped by 0 bases and J by 9 bases; unmatched bases: 12. Germline loops: CDR1 MNHNY, CDR2 SVGAGI (reference sequence). CDR3 nucleotides: TGTGCCAGCAGTTACTCGGGAGGACAGGGAGGTGTAAGCTACACCTTC. It specifies CASSYSGGQGGVSYTF.

The sample holds one count of this clone. The CDR3, as DNA: TGTGCCAGCAGTGAATCTTGGGCGGAGCAGTACTTC. Its translation is CASSESWAEQYF. The rearrangement links TRBV2 to TRBJ2-7; no firm D call. This CDR3 comprises 12 residues. Germline V gene lookup returns CDR1 SNHLY and CDR2 FYNNEI. V lost 2 bases, J lost 7 bases, and 9 bases lay in between.

J is TRBJ2-7 and V is TRBV30; 9 positions match TRBD1. The CDR3 is made up of 15 amino acids. J was trimmed by 5 bases and V by 3 bases; bases with no gene match: 11. Germline values: CDR1 GTSNPN, CDR2 SVGIG (reference sequence). As DNA, the CDR3 is TGTGCCTGGAGGGGACAGGGAATTGGGTGGGACGAGCAGTACTTC. Its protein product is CAWRGQGIGWDEQYF.

This clone is a singleton in its sample. This sequence joins TRBV30 and TRBJ1-1; 8 bases are shared with TRBD1. Looked up from germline, CDR1 is GTSNPN and CDR2 is SVGIG (reference sequence). CDR3 length: 14 amino acids. V dropped 2 bases and J dropped 5; count of bases not matched to a gene: 7. DNA for the CDR3: TGTGCCTGGAGTCTGGGCAGGGGGCTTACTGAAGCTTTCTTT. Protein sequence: CAWSLGRGLTEAFF.

This chain uses TRBV11-3 with TRBJ2-1; TRBD1 aligns across 10 bases. The CDR3 has 15 amino acids. Per the germline V gene, CDR1 is SGHNT and CDR2 is YENEEA. V was clipped by 3 bases and J by 5 bases; unmatched bases: 4. The CDR3 coding sequence is TGTGCCAGCAGCTTGGCCGGGACAGGGGACAATGAGCAGTTCTTC. Protein sequence: CASSLAGTGDNEQFF.

The gene calls are TRBV12-5 and TRBJ2-7, with 8 bases that match TRBD2. Germline V CDR1 and CDR2: LGHNT, FRNRAP. Unmatched junction bases numbered 5, after V lost 0 bases and J lost 4 bases. The CDR3 has 15 residues. The CDR3 spells CASGLVLAVNYEQYF. CDR3 DNA: TGTGCTAGTGGTTTGGTACTAGCGGTTAATTACGAGCAGTACTTC. Full variable domain (missing parts from reference TRBV12-5 and TRBJ2-7): DARVTQTPRHKVTEMGQEVTMRCQPILGHNTVFWYRQTMMQGLELLAYFRNRAPLDDSGMPKDRFSAEMPDATLATLKIQPSEPRDSAVYFCASGLVLAVNYEQYFGPGTRLTVT.

The chain couples TRBV10-3 to TRBJ1-6, with D uncertain. V shed 3 bases and J shed 4 bases, with 16 bases lying between them. The germline V gene has CDR1 ENHRY and CDR2 SYGVKD. The CDR3 extends over 17 amino acids. CDR3 nucleotide sequence: TGTGCCATCAGTGACAGGATAGGAACTGGATATAATTCACCCCTCCACTTT. Residues: CAISDRIGTGYNSPLHF.

The rearrangement uses TRBV27 and TRBJ2-1; D remains ambiguous. The CDR3 length is 13 residues. The V gene lost 2 bases and the J gene lost 4 bases, with 6 bases spanning the gap. Germline CDR1 reads MNHEY; CDR2 reads SMNVEV (reference sequence). The CDR3 coding sequence is TGTGCCAGCAGTTTAAACGGGTACAATGAGCAGTTCTTC. Its protein is CASSLNGYNEQFF.

As to this clone: At the DNA level, this CDR3 is encoded by other sequences in the same sample as well. The rearrangement links TRBV7-2 to TRBJ2-1; 8 nucleotides line up with TRBD2. From germline, CDR1 is SGHTA and CDR2 FQGNSA. The junction had 2 bases not matched to a gene; V was cut back by 3 bases and J by 4 bases. The CDR3 is 14 amino acids. Here the CDR3 reads CASSLSGSYNEQFF. The CDR3 region has the DNA TGTGCCAGCAGCTTGAGCGGGAGTTACAATGAGCAGTTCTTC.

The rearrangement uses TRBV2 and TRBJ2-1; 11 nucleotides align to TRBD2. V lost 1 base, J lost 9 bases, and 5 bases stayed unmatched. The germline V gene encodes CDR1 SNHLY and CDR2 FYNNEI. This CDR3 has 15 amino acids. CDR3 protein: CASSEVAGGLTEQFF. CDR3 nucleotides: TGTGCCAGCAGTGAAGTAGCGGGGGGGCTCACTGAGCAGTTCTTC.